This paragraph reports one T cell receptor (beta chain). Antigen specificity is unknown. The PCR was carried out with 60 Vbeta primers and 13 Jbeta primers. Repertoires were generated with immunoSEQ multiplex PCR, while TCRdb's copy carries only in-frame clones and drops some. The table lists some 190,000 clones, 77% of them singletons. This sample was included in a study of cytomegalovirus exposure and HLA in healthy donors. About the study: Across some 400 genotyped donors, over 70% landed in the Caucasian-associated ancestry cluster.

Study-level results: Most of the TCR beta V segments (in an earlier analysis) were productive either about 87% or about 30% of the time. A later analysis linked a missense DCLRE1C variant to TCR beta V- and J-gene trimming.

The specimen sequenced was PBMCs. The clonotype was recovered from a man younger than 35 in good health and CMV-seronegative.

This CDR3 reads CAISESTEQTGELFF. DNA for the CDR3: TGTGCCATCAGTGAGTCGACCGAACAGACCGGGGAGCTGTTTTTT. The chain is built from TRBV10-3 and TRBJ2-2; D not resolved. Looked up from germline, CDR1 is ENHRY and CDR2 is SYGVKD. Trimming cost V 0 bases and J 5 bases, with 10 bases left between them. CDR3 length: 15 amino acids.